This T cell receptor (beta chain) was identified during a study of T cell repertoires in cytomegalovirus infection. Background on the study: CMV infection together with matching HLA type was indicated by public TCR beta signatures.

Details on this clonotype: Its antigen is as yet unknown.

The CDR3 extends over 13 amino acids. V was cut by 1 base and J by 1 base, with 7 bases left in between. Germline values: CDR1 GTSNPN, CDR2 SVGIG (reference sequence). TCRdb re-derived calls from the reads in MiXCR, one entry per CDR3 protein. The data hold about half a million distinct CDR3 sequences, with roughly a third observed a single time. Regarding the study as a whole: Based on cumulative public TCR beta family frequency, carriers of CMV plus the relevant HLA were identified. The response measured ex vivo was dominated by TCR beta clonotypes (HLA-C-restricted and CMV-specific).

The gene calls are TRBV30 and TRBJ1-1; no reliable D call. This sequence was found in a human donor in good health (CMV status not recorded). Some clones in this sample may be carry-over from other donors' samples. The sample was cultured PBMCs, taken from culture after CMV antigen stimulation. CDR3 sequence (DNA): TGTGCCTGGAGTGGGGTCTCGAACACTGAAGCTTTCTTT. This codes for CAWSGVSNTEAFF.